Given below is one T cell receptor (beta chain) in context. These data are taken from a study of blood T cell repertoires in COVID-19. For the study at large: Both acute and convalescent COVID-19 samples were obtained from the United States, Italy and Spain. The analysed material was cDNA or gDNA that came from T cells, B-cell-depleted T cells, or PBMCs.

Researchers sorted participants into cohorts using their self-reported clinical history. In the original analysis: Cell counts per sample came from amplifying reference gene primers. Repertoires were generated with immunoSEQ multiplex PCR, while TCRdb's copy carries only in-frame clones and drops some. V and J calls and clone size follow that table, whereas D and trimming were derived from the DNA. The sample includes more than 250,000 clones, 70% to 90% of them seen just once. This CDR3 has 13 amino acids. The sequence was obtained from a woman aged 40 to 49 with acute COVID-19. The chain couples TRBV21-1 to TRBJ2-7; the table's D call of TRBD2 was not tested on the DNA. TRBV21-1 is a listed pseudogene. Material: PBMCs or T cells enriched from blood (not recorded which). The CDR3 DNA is TGTGCCAGCAGCAAGGTCAATTGGCGGGGGCAGTACGTC. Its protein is CASSKVNWRGQYV.